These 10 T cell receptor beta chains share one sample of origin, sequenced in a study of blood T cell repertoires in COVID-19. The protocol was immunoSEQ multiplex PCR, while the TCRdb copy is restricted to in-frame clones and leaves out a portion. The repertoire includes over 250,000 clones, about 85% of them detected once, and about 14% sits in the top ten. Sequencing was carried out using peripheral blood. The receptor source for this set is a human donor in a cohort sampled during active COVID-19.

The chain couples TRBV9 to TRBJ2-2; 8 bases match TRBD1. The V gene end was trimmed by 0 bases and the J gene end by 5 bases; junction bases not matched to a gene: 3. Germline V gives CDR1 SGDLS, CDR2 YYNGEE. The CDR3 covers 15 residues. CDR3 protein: CASSVGQGSTGELFF. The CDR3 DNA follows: TGTGCCAGCAGCGTAGGACAGGGGTCGACCGGGGAGCTGTTTTTT. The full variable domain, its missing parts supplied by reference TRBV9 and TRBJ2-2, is DSGVTQTPKHLITATGQRVTLRCSPRSGDLSVYWYQQSLDQGLQFLIQYYNGEERAKGNILERFSAQQFPDLHSELNLSSLELGDSALYFCASSVGQGSTGELFFGEGSRLTVL.

CDR3 residues: CASSLPLPLNEQFF. The CDR3 coding sequence is TGTGCCAGCAGCTTACCCCTCCCCTTGAATGAGCAGTTCTTC. The chain employs TRBV28 and TRBJ2-1; D is ambiguous. Trimming removed 6 bases from V and 7 bases from J, with 16 bases in between. Germline CDR1 is MDHEN and CDR2 is SYDVKM. CDR3 length: 14 residues.

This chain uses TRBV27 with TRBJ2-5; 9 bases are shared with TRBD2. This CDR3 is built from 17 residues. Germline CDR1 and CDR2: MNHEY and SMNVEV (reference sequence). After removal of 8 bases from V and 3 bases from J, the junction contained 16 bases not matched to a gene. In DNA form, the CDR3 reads TGTGCCAGCCTATTAGGGAGGCTAGCGGGACCTAAAGAGACCCAGTACTTC. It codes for CASLLGRLAGPKETQYF.

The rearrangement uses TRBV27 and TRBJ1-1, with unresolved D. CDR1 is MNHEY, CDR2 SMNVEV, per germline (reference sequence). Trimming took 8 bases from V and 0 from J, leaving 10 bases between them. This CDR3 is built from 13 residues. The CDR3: CASRISMNTEAFF. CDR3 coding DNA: TGTGCCAGCCGTATTAGTATGAACACTGAAGCTTTCTTT.

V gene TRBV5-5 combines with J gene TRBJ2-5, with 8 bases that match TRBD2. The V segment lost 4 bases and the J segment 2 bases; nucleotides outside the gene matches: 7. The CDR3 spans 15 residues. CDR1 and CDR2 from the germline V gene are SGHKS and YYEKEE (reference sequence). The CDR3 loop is CASSVGGGPQETQYF. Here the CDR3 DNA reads TGTGCCAGCAGCGTCGGGGGGGGTCCACAAGAGACCCAGTACTTC.

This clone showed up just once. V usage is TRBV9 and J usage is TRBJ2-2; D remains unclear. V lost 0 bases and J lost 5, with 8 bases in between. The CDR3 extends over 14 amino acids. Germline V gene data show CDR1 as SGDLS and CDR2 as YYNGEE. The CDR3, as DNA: TGTGCCAGCAGCGTAGGTACTCCTACCGGGGAGCTGTTTTTT. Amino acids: CASSVGTPTGELFF.

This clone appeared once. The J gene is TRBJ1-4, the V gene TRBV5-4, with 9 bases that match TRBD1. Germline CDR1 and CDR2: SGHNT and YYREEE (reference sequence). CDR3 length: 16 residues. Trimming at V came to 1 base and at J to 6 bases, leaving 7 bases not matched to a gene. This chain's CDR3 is CASSLPPGQGYEKLFF. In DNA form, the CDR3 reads TGTGCCAGCAGCTTGCCTCCGGGACAGGGTTATGAAAAACTGTTTTTT. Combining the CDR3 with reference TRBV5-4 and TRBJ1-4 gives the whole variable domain ETGVTQSPTHLIKTRGQQVTLRCSSQSGHNTVSWYQQALGQGPQFIFQYYREEENGRGNFPPRFSGLQFPNYSSELNVNALELDDSALYLCASSLPPGQGYEKLFFGSGTQLSVL.

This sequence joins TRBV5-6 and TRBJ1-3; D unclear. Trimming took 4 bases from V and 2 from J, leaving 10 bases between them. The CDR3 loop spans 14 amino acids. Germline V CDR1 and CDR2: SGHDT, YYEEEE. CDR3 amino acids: CASSRRRAGNTIYF. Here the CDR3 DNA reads TGTGCCAGCAGCCGGCGGAGAGCTGGAAACACCATATATTTT.

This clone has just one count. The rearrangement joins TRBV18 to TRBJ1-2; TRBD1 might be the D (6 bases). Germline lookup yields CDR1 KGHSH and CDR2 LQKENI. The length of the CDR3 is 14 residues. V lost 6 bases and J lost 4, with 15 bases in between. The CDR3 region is CASSPGQFTYGYTF. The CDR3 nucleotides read TGTGCCAGCTCTCCTGGACAGTTTACCTATGGCTACACCTTC.

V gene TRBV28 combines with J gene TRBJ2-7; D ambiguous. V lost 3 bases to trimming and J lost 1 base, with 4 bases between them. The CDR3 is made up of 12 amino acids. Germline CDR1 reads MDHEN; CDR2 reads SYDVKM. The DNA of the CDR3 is TGTGCCAGCAGTTTCTCGTCCTACGAGCAGTACTTC. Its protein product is CASSFSSYEQYF. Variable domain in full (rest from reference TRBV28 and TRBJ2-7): DVKVTQSSRYLVKRTGEKVFLECVQDMDHENMFWYRQDPGLGLRLIYFSYDVKMKEKGDIPEGYSVSREKKERFSLILESASTNQTSMYLCASSFSSYEQYFGPGTRLTVT.